The 19 T cell receptor beta chains given below trace back to one sample, sequenced in a study of spatial heterogeneity in lung cancer. Time point reported: sample taken at primary tumor resection. Unsorted whole RNA of tumor, nontumor lung or frozen PBMC was sequenced. Via MiXCR, TCRdb re-called the 5' RACE reads, giving one row per CDR3 protein. The sample gives approximately 92,000 distinct CDR3 sequences, approximately 12% of which show up once; 35% to 50% is in the top ten. The sequenced sample was PBMCs, obtained at surgery. These receptors all stem from a male donor with early-stage non-small cell lung cancer.

In this sample, this clonotype turned up a few times. As DNA, the CDR3 is TGCGCCAGCAGCCAAGACCGGGACCTCCTAGCGAAGGGTGTCGGGGAGCTGTTTTTT. Its translation is CASSQDRDLLAKGVGELFF. The chain joins TRBV4-3 to TRBJ2-2, with D tentatively TRBD2 (6 bases). Germline-derived CDR1 and CDR2 are LGHNA and YSLEER. The ends were cut back, 0 bases at V and 7 bases at J, with 24 bases in the middle. This CDR3 region has 19 residues.

The genes are TRBV7-2 and TRBJ2-7, with D unresolved. V was shortened by 5 bases and J by 0 bases, with 14 bases between the two germline ends. The germline V gene has CDR1 SGHTA and CDR2 FQGNSA. The CDR3 length is 15 residues. CDR3 nucleotide sequence: TGTGCCAGCAGCCTACCAAGTAGGGCCTCCTACGAGCAGTACTTC. Encoded protein: CASSLPSRASYEQYF.

This chain links TRBV12-3 or TRBV12-4 with TRBJ2-6, with D perhaps matching TRBD1 (6 bases). The CDR3 is 17 residues long. Trimming took 2 bases from V and 0 from J, leaving 11 bases between them. The CDR3 here is CASSLLGASSGANVLTF. CDR3 sequence (DNA): TGTGCCAGCAGTTTATTGGGGGCGAGCTCTGGGGCCAACGTCCTGACTTTC.

A few counts support this clonotype. The chain couples TRBV28 to TRBJ1-2; the D gene is possibly TRBD1 (6 bases). Deletions cut 2 bases from V and 1 base from J, with 14 bases between. CDR3 length: 16 amino acids. CDR1 MDHEN and CDR2 SYDVKM come from the germline V gene. In nucleotides, the CDR3 is TGTGCCAGCAGTTTACCAACACAGGGAGTTAACTATGGCTACACCTTC. As protein: CASSLPTQGVNYGYTF.

This clonotype was observed at least ten times. The chain combines TRBV7-2 with TRBJ2-2, with TRBD2 matching 8 bases. J lost 3 bases, V lost 3 bases, and 6 bases had no gene match. Per germline, CDR1 SGHTA and CDR2 FQGNSA. The CDR3 contains 16 residues. This CDR3 is CASSFRLRGDTGELFF. The CDR3 nucleotides are TGTGCCAGCAGCTTTCGGCTGCGGGGGGACACCGGGGAGCTGTTTTTT.

The CDR3: CASSSDRGTSPLHF. As DNA, the CDR3 is TGTGCCAGCAGCTCGGACAGGGGGACCTCACCCCTCCACTTT. The rearrangement links TRBV7-2 to TRBJ1-6; TRBD1 agrees at 10 bases. Losses at the gene ends were 4 bases for V and 10 bases for J; bases not matched to a gene: 4. Per the germline V gene, CDR1 is SGHTA and CDR2 is FQGNSA. This CDR3 region has 14 residues.

The rearrangement uses TRBV11-1 and TRBJ2-1, with TRBD1 matching over 8 bases. CDR1 and CDR2 (germline): SGHAT, FQDESV (reference sequence). Trimming removed 5 bases from V and 9 bases from J; junction bases left unmatched: 15. This CDR3 spans 16 amino acids. The DNA of the CDR3 is TGTGCCAGCAGCGCATCGGCCGGGACAGGTTTTGGTGAGCAGTTCTTC. It translates to CASSASAGTGFGEQFF.

There are many counts of this clonotype. The chain uses TRBV5-5 and TRBJ1-1, with D maybe TRBD1 (6 bases). Trimming stripped 4 bases from V and 0 bases from J, with 13 bases between. Per germline, CDR1 SGHKS and CDR2 YYEKEE (reference sequence). CDR3 length equals 15 residues. CDR3 sequence: CASSLLGDMNTEAFF. The CDR3 region has the DNA TGTGCCAGCAGCCTTCTAGGGGACATGAACACTGAAGCTTTCTTT.

This clonotype was seen a handful of times. V is TRBV10-3 and J is TRBJ2-5; 7 bases are shared with TRBD1. The CDR3 has 14 residues. Trimming at V came to 5 bases and at J to 2 bases, leaving 5 bases not matched to a gene. From germline, CDR1 is ENHRY and CDR2 SYGVKD. This chain's CDR3 is CAISPRDRQETQYF. In nucleotides, the CDR3 is TGTGCCATCAGTCCCCGGGACAGACAAGAGACCCAGTACTTC.

This clonotype was detected a few times. This chain links TRBV7-3 with TRBJ2-2; D is perhaps TRBD1 (5 bases). Germline-derived CDR1 and CDR2 are SGHTA and FQGTGA. Between the trimmed V and J ends, which lost 1 base and 5 bases, there was a span of 11 bases. The CDR3 length is 15 residues. The CDR3 DNA reads TGTGCCAGCAGCTTAAAAAAAGGGGCTACCGGGGAGCTGTTTTTT. It is translated as CASSLKKGATGELFF.

This clonotype was recorded many times. V and J are TRBV15 and TRBJ2-5; D is perhaps TRBD2 (7 bases). CDR3 length: 17 residues. Per the germline V gene, CDR1 is LNHNV and CDR2 is YYDKDF (reference sequence). V was clipped by 0 bases and J by 2 bases, with 16 bases between them. CDR3 sequence: CATSRDLGGGTQETQYF. The CDR3 DNA follows: TGTGCCACCAGCAGAGATCTGGGAGGGGGGACACAAGAGACCCAGTACTTC.

This clonotype was picked up a small number of times. The chain couples TRBV5-4 to TRBJ2-5; D might be TRBD2 (5 bases). The CDR3 is 16 amino acids. CDR1 and CDR2 from the germline V gene are SGHNT and YYREEE (reference sequence). Trimming shortened V by 3 bases and J by 1 base, and 16 bases separated the two germline ends. The CDR3 DNA is TGTGCCAGCAGCTCCCGGGAAAACATCTTCCAAGAGACCCAGTACTTC. It specifies CASSSRENIFQETQYF.

This chain uses TRBV6-1 with TRBJ1-1, with TRBD1 identical over 7 bases. CDR3 length: 14 amino acids. Germline CDR1 reads MNHNS; CDR2 reads SASEGT. V gave up 1 base and J gave up 3 bases; unmatched junction bases: 2. The CDR3 spells CASSEDRGDTEAFF. The DNA of the CDR3 is TGTGCCAGCAGTGAAGACAGGGGAGACACTGAAGCTTTCTTT.

This clonotype was observed many times. The rearrangement joins TRBV28 to TRBJ2-7; a possible D gene is TRBD1 (7 bases). This CDR3 is built from 14 residues. V shed 7 bases and J shed 3 bases, with 16 bases lying between them. From germline, CDR1 is MDHEN and CDR2 SYDVKM. The chain's CDR3 is CASTPWQGGYEQYF. CDR3 coding DNA: TGTGCCAGCACTCCCTGGCAGGGGGGCTACGAGCAGTACTTC.

This chain joins TRBV9 and TRBJ2-1; 7 bases match TRBD2. This CDR3 is built from 16 residues. Trimming removed 3 bases from V and 0 bases from J; junction bases left unmatched: 6. Germline V gene sequence: CDR1 SGDLS, CDR2 YYNGEE. Here the CDR3 reads CASSALAELSYNEQFF. DNA for the CDR3: TGTGCCAGCAGCGCCCTAGCGGAGCTCTCCTACAATGAGCAGTTCTTC.

This clonotype was detected a few times. The chain couples TRBV29-1 to TRBJ2-7; 13 bases are shared with TRBD2. The CDR3 has 14 amino acids. J gave up 7 bases and V 6 bases, and 9 bases lay outside the gene matches. Germline V lookup: CDR1 SQVTM, CDR2 ANQGSEA. The CDR3 region is CSVRTSGRDGEQYF. CDR3 in DNA: TGCAGCGTCCGCACTAGCGGGAGGGATGGGGAGCAGTACTTC.

CDR3 sequence (DNA): TGCAGTGCCGAGGGGGATACGCAGTATTTT. Translated, it gives CSAEGDTQYF. The rearrangement joins TRBV20-1 to TRBJ2-3; D could derive from TRBD1 or TRBD2 (5 bases each). V dropped 6 bases and J dropped 6 bases, with 7 bases sitting between them. Looked up from germline, CDR1 is DFQATT and CDR2 is SNEGSKA (reference sequence). The CDR3 loop spans 10 amino acids.

This clonotype was picked up one time. This sequence joins TRBV6-1 and TRBJ2-3, with TRBD2 as a possible D gene (6 bases). Germline V CDR1 and CDR2: MNHNS, SASEGT. This CDR3 is built from 16 residues. Trimming stripped 6 bases from V and 4 bases from J, with 20 bases between. This chain's CDR3 is CASRERVSRDSDTQYF. The CDR3 nucleotides are TGTGCCAGCAGGGAAAGAGTTTCGCGGGACTCAGATACGCAGTATTTT.

The chain carries TRBV7-2 and TRBJ2-3; no definite D call. Trimming cost V 2 bases and J 2 bases, with 11 bases left between them. This CDR3 has 15 amino acids. Per germline, CDR1 SGHTA and CDR2 FQGNSA. DNA for the CDR3: TGTGCCAGCAGCTTAAACCCGGGCGCCACAGATACGCAGTATTTT. Residues: CASSLNPGATDTQYF.